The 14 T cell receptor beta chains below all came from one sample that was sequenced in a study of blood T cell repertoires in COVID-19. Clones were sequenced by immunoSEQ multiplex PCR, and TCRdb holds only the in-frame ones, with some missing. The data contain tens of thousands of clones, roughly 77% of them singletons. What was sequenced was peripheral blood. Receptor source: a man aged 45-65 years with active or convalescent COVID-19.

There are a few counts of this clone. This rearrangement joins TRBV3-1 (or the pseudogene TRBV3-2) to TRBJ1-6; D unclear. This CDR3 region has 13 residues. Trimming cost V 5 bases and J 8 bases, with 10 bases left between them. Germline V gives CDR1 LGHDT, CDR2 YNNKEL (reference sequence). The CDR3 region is CASSSRRDSPLHF. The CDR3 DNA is TGTGCCAGCAGCTCCCGCCGGGATTCACCCCTCCACTTT.

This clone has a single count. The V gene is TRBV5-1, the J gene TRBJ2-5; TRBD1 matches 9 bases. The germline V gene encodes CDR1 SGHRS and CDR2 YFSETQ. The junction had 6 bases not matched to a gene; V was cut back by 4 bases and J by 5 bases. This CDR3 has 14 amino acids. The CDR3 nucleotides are TGCGCCAGCAGCACAGGACAGGGGACGGAGACCCAGTACTTC. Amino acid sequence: CASSTGQGTETQYF.

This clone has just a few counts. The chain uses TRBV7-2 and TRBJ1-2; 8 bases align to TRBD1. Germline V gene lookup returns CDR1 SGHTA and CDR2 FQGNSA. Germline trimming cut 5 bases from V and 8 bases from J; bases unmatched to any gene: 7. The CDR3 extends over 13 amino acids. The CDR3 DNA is TGTGCCAGCAGCACAGGACAGGGATTGGGCTACACCTTC. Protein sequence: CASSTGQGLGYTF.

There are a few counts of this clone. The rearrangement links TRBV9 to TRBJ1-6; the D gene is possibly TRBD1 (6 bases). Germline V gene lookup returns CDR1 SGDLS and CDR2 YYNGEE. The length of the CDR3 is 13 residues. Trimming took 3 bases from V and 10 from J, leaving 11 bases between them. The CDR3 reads CASSETGISPLHF. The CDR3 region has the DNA TGTGCCAGCAGCGAAACAGGGATCTCACCCCTCCACTTT.

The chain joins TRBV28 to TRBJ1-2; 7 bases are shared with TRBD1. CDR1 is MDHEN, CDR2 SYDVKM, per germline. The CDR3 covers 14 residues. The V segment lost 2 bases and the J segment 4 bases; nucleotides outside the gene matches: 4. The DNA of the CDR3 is TGTGCCAGCAGTTTAACAGGGGTTAGCTATGGCTACACCTTC. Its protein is CASSLTGVSYGYTF.

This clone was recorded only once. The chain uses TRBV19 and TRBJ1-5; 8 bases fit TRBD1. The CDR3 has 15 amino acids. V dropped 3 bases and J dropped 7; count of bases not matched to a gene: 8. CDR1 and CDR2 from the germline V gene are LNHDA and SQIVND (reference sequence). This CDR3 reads CASSMLGQGGQPQHF. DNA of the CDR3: TGTGCCAGTAGTATGCTTGGACAGGGCGGGCAGCCCCAGCATTTT.

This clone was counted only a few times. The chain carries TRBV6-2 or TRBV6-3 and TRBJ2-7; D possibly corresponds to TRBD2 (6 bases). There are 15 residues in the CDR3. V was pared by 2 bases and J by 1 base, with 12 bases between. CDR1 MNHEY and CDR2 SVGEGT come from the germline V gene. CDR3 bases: TGTGCCAGCAGTTACACGGCGGGGCGATCCTACGAGCAGTACTTC. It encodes CASSYTAGRSYEQYF.

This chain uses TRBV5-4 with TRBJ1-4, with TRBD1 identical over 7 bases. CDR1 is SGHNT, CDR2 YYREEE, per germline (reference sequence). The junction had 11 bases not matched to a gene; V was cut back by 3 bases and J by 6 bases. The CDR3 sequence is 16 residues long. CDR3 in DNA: TGTGCCAGCAGCTCAGATCCGGGACAGTACTATGAAAAACTGTTTTTT. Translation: CASSSDPGQYYEKLFF.

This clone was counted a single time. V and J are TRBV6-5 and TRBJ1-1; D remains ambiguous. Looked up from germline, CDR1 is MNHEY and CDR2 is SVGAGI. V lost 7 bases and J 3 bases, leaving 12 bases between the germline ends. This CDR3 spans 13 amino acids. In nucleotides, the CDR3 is TGTGCCAGCAATCAGGAAAAGGACACTGAAGCTTTCTTT. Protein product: CASNQEKDTEAFF.

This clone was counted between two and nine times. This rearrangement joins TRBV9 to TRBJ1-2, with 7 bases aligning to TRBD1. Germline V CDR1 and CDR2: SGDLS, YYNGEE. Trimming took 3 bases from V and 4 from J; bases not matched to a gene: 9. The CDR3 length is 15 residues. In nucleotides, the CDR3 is TGTGCCAGCAGCGATGGGACAGCAATGGGCTATGGCTACACCTTC. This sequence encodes CASSDGTAMGYGYTF. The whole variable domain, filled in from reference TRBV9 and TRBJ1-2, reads DSGVTQTPKHLITATGQRVTLRCSPRSGDLSVYWYQQSLDQGLQFLIQYYNGEERAKGNILERFSAQQFPDLHSELNLSSLELGDSALYFCASSDGTAMGYGYTFGSGTRLTVV.

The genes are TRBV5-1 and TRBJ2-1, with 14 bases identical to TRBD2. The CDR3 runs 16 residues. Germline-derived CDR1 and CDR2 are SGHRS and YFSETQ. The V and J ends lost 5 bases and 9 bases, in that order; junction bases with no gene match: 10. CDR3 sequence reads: CASRGGLAGGGGEQFF. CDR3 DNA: TGCGCCAGCAGGGGCGGACTAGCGGGGGGAGGAGGTGAGCAGTTCTTC.

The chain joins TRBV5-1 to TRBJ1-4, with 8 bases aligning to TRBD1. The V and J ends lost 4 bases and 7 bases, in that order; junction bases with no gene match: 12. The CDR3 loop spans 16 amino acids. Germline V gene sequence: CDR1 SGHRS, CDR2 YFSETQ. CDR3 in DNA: TGCGCCAGCAGCACCGGGACAGGTGGATTGGGTGAAAAACTGTTTTTT. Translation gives CASSTGTGGLGEKLFF. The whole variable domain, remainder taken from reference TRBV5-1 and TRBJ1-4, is KAGVTQTPRYLIKTRGQQVTLSCSPISGHRSVSWYQQTPGQGLQFLFEYFSETQRNKGNFPGRFSGRQFSNSRSEMNVSTLELGDSALYLCASSTGTGGLGEKLFFGSGTQLSVL.

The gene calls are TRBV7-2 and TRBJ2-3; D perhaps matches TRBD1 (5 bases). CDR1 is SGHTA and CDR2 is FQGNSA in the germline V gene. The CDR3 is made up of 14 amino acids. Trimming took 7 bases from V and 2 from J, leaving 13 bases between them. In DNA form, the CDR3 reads TGTGCCAGCATTTGGGGCCGTGTCACAGATACGCAGTATTTT. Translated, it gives CASIWGRVTDTQYF.

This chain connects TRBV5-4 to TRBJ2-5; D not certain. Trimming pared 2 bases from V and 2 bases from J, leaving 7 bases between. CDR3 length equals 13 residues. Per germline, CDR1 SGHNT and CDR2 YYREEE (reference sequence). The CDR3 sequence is CASSFTEQETQYF. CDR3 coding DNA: TGTGCCAGCAGCTTCACTGAACAAGAGACCCAGTACTTC.